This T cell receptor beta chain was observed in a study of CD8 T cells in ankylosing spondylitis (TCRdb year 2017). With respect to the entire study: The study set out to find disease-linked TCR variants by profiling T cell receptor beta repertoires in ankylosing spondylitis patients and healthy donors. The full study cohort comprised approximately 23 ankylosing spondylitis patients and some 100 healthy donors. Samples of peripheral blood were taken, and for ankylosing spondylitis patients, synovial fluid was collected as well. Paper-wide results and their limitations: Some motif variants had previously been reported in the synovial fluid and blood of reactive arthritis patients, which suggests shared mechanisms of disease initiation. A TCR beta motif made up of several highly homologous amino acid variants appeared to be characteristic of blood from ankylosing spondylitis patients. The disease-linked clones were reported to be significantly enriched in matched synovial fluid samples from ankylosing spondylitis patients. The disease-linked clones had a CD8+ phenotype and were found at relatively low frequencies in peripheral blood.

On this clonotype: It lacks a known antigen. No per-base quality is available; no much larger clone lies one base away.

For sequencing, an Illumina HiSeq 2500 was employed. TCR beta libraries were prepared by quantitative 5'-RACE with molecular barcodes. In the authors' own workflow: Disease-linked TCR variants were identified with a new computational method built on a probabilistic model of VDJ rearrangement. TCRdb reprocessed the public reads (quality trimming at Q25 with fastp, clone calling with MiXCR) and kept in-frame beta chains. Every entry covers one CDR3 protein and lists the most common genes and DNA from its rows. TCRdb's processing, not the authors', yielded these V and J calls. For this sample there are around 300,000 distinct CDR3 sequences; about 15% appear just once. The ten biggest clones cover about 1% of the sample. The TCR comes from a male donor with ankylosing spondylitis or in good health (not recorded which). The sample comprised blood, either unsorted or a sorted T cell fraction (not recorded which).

In nucleotides, the sequence is TGCAGTGCTAGAAGACAGGGAGGAGGCTATGGCTACACCTTC. Translation gives CSARRQGGGYGYTF. This chain is built from TRBV20-1 and TRBJ1-2; 7 nucleotides in the junction match TRBD1. Reading the germline V gene (reference sequence) gives CDR1 DFQATT and CDR2 SNEGSKA. V has 2 bases trimmed and J has 4 bases trimmed; junction bases matching no gene number 7. There are 14 amino acids in the CDR3, from cysteine to phenylalanine inclusive. Only the CDR3 DNA is retained, 42 bases long and in frame from the first base.